Sequencing of this T cell receptor (beta chain) was carried out in a study of regulatory T cells in long-lasting Graves disease (dated by TCRdb to 2020 to 2023). For the wider study: Persistent Graves' disease was defined as persistently positive TSH receptor autoantibodies together with antithyroid drug treatment for over 5 years. Patients with persistent Graves' disease were compared with patients with newly diagnosed Graves' disease using TCR sequencing and RNA sequencing of peripheral blood. The study took place in China and was registered as a clinical trial. A total of some 33 samples were covered by TCR sequencing, comprising some 13 persistent and around 20 newly diagnosed Graves' disease patients. In the clinical cohort, patients with persistent Graves' disease had used antithyroid drugs for an average of about 10.3 years. The research as a whole found: Patients with persistent disease shared more public clonotypes (around 2,500) than newly diagnosed patients did (more than 900). Sequencing and analysis were limited to the TCR beta chain. Compared with newly diagnosed patients, patients with persistent Graves' disease had lower TCR Shannon entropy and fewer highly expanded clones, which suggests clonal expansion. Persistent disease showed preferential use of TRBV28, TRBJ1-2 and TRBJ2-5, whereas newly diagnosed disease favored TRBV20-1 and TRBJ2-1. The authors acknowledged the small sample size as a limitation that may reduce accuracy. The study examined only peripheral blood because the primary lesion, thyroid tissue, could not be accessed.

Libraries were built with multiplex PCR. Sequencer: Illumina HiSeq 4000. To build TCR beta libraries, CDR3 regions were amplified by Arm-PCR using iRepertoire HTBI primers. PCR products were gel purified before sequencing. In the paper's pipeline: Gene usage analysis of CDR3 amino acid clonotypes relied on the 62 TRBV and around 13 TRBJ segments identified across samples. Filtered high-quality paired reads were merged into contigs using COPE and FqMerger. Contigs were aligned with BLAST to IMGT TRBV, TRBD and TRBJ reference genes, and CDR3 was defined per IMGT. Any clonotype with a frequency above 0.1% was counted as a highly expanded clone. Shannon entropy served as the measure of repertoire diversity, while the Gini coefficient captured V-J evenness. A clonotype found in more than one individual was treated as public. Through fastp at Q25 and MiXCR, TCRdb rebuilt clones from the public reads, retaining in-frame beta chains. Identical CDR3 protein sequences are pooled into one entry, listed with their most common genes and DNA. TCRdb, rather than the study authors, made the V and J calls. This sample holds around 460,000 distinct CDR3 sequences; about 20% were observed only once. The leading ten clones occupy roughly 14% of the sample.

Interpreted using the paper, the time point label stands for: persistent/refractory GD, antithyroid drugs over 5 years with positive TRAb. RNA was extracted from PBMCs in TRIzol for both TCR sequencing and RNA sequencing. The diagnosis of Graves' disease followed American Thyroid Association guidelines. Patients for the study were recruited at an endocrinology department in Xi'an, China. From each patient, about 9 milliliters of peripheral blood was collected into an EDTA anticoagulant tube. Ficoll Paque Plus density gradient separation was used to isolate PBMCs, and no additional T cell sorting was done. An Agilent 2100 Bioanalyzer and agarose gel were used to assess RNA quality, and a NanoDrop 2000 was used to measure RNA concentration. As concerns this clonotype: Its antigen specificity is not known. The input lacks base qualities; no much larger clone sits a single base away.

Trimming takes 5 bases from V and 7 bases from J, and the germline ends sit 27 bases apart. CDR1 and CDR2 (LNHNV, YYDKDF) derive from the germline V gene (reference sequence). Its CDR3 holds 18 amino acids, cysteine through phenylalanine. Of the read, only the CDR3 DNA is kept; its 54 bases are in frame from base 1. The chain was built from TRBV15 and TRBJ1-5; the D gene is possibly TRBD1, with 5 bases matching. The origin of this receptor is a female donor with Graves disease. Sequencing used peripheral blood mononuclear cells (PBMCs), obtained when the disease was refractory, from a patient treated with antithyroid drugs. The DNA sequence is TGTGCCACCAGCCGAGGAATGACCGGGACCACGGGATTACAGCCCCAGCATTTT. Translated, this gives CATSRGMTGTTGLQPQHF.